This entry concerns a single T cell receptor (beta chain). The data stem from a study of T cell repertoires in cytomegalovirus infection. Germline CDR1 and CDR2: DFQATT and SNEGSKA (reference sequence). V gave up 6 bases and J gave up 8 bases, with 16 bases separating them. The length of the CDR3 is 12 residues. TCRdb reanalysed the reads using MiXCR and keeps one entry per CDR3 protein. The sample gives 200,000 to 300,000 distinct CDR3 sequences, about 13% of which show up once; around 9.5% is in the top ten. The chain employs TRBV20-1 and TRBJ1-2; D unclear. What was sequenced was PBMCs. This TCR was sampled from a human donor in good health (CMV status not recorded). Some clones in this sample may be carry-over from other donors' samples. CDR3 coding DNA: TGCAGTGCCGCCTTAACACGGGAGGGCTACACCTTC. It codes for CSAALTREGYTF.